The 15 T cell receptor beta chains in this list originate from one sample, sequenced in a study of liver allograft versus peripheral blood T cells. Study-level background: Peripheral blood of the recipients supplied T cell receptor repertoires that were compared with those in transplanted livers.

TCRdb passed the reads through MiXCR, listing each CDR3 protein once. The sample lists 14,000 or so distinct CDR3 sequences; around 20% were seen once. The receptors were gathered from a human patient who had a liver transplant. T cells may partly derive from the graft donor.

This clonotype appeared a few times. The genes are TRBV7-9 and TRBJ1-3; the D gene is possibly TRBD1 (6 bases). The CDR3 contains 16 residues. V was pared by 10 bases and J by 0 bases, with 19 bases between. From germline, CDR1 is SEHNR and CDR2 FQNEAQ (reference sequence). The CDR3 loop is CATPRGVESSGNTIYF. For the CDR3, the DNA is TGTGCCACCCCAAGGGGGGTTGAGAGCTCTGGAAACACCATATATTTT.

V is TRBV10-1 and J is TRBJ1-1; no firm D call. This CDR3 region has 16 residues. Germline CDR1 reads WNHNN; CDR2 reads SYGVQD (reference sequence). Trimming shortened V by 9 bases and J by 3 bases, and 23 bases separated the two germline ends. The CDR3 nucleotides read TGCGCCAGGTGGGGAATCCCCCGAAGGAAGGACACTGAAGCTTTCTTT. Translated: CARWGIPRRKDTEAFF.

This clonotype was recorded a few times. This rearrangement joins TRBV30 to TRBJ2-7; D is unresolved. The CDR3 runs to 12 residues. Germline loops: CDR1 GTSNPN, CDR2 SVGIG (reference sequence). Trimming cost V 2 bases and J 7 bases, with 12 bases left between them. The chain's CDR3 is CAWSRLAWEQYF. CDR3 DNA: TGTGCCTGGAGTAGGTTAGCATGGGAGCAGTACTTC.

J is TRBJ2-7 and V is TRBV20-1, with 8 bases aligning to TRBD2. The CDR3 runs 15 residues. In germline, CDR1 is DFQATT, CDR2 SNEGSKA (reference sequence). Losses at the gene ends were 6 bases for V and 0 bases for J; bases not matched to a gene: 10. CDR3 bases: TGCAGTGCCCCGGGAGGGGGGCTTTACTCCTACGAGCAGTACTTC. Its translation is CSAPGGGLYSYEQYF.

This clonotype was counted ten times or more. The chain links TRBV5-6 to TRBJ1-3; 9 positions match TRBD1. This CDR3 comprises 17 residues. Looked up from germline, CDR1 is SGHDT and CDR2 is YYEEEE. V was pared by 0 bases and J by 1 base, with 5 bases of the junction left unmatched. CDR3 protein: CASSLGPQGASGNTIYF. The DNA of the CDR3 is TGTGCCAGCAGCTTGGGGCCACAGGGGGCTTCTGGAAACACCATATATTTT.

Many counts were recorded for this clonotype. The J gene is TRBJ1-2, the V gene TRBV13; 8 nucleotides align to TRBD1. Germline V gives CDR1 PRHDT, CDR2 FYEKMQ (reference sequence). V lost 5 bases, J lost 4 bases, and 3 bases stayed unmatched. The CDR3 is 13 amino acids. CDR3 sequence: CASSADRGYGYTF. The CDR3 DNA reads as TGTGCCAGCAGCGCAGACAGGGGCTATGGCTACACCTTC.

This clonotype was recorded a few times. J is TRBJ2-7 and V is TRBV9; tentatively, D is TRBD2 (6 bases). The ends were cut back, 0 bases at V and 5 bases at J, with 9 bases in the middle. Germline-derived CDR1 and CDR2 are SGDLS and YYNGEE. This CDR3 contains 13 residues. The CDR3 reads CASSVAGGNEQYF. The CDR3 DNA is TGTGCCAGCAGCGTAGCCGGGGGAAACGAGCAGTACTTC.

This clonotype counts as medium-sized (0.01 to 0.1%). The rearrangement joins TRBV15 to TRBJ1-1, with TRBD1 matching 9 bases. Germline V gives CDR1 LNHNV, CDR2 YYDKDF (reference sequence). The CDR3 extends over 16 amino acids. The ends lost 3 bases at V and 2 bases at J; junction bases unmatched: 7. The CDR3 loop is CATSRGGDRVNTEAFF. DNA for the CDR3: TGTGCCACCAGCAGGGGGGGGGACAGGGTCAACACTGAAGCTTTCTTT.

This clonotype occurred a few times. The V call is TRBV5-5, the J call TRBJ1-6, with D unresolved. In germline, CDR1 is SGHKS, CDR2 YYEKEE (reference sequence). The CDR3 extends over 14 amino acids. The germline V and J ends were trimmed by 0 bases and 6 bases, with 7 bases remaining between them. CDR3 sequence reads: CASSLELSNSPLHF. The DNA of the CDR3 is TGTGCCAGCAGCTTGGAACTTTCTAATTCACCCCTCCACTTT.

Judged by abundance, this clonotype is medium-sized. The V and J genes are TRBV29-1 and TRBJ1-1; D perhaps matches TRBD1 (5 bases). Between the trimmed V and J ends, which lost 5 bases and 0 bases, there was a span of 13 bases. This CDR3 region has 14 residues. The germline V gene encodes CDR1 SQVTM and CDR2 ANQGSEA. In nucleotides, the CDR3 is TGCAGCGTTAGTGGGAGGGGTTTGAACACTGAAGCTTTCTTT. Its protein product is CSVSGRGLNTEAFF.

The genes are TRBV6-5 and TRBJ2-7, with 9 bases lining up with TRBD1. This CDR3 spans 13 amino acids. Trimming cost V 4 bases and J 4 bases; bases outside gene matches: 2. The germline CDR1 and CDR2 sequences are MNHEY and SVGAGI. DNA for the CDR3: TGTGCCAGCAGTTTGGACAGGGGATACGAGCAGTACTTC. This codes for CASSLDRGYEQYF.

This clonotype showed up just a few times. This chain connects TRBV27 to TRBJ2-6; D might be TRBD1 (5 bases). Per germline, CDR1 MNHEY and CDR2 SMNVEV (reference sequence). The V gene lost 0 bases and the J gene lost 2 bases, with 5 bases spanning the gap. The CDR3 consists of 15 residues. This CDR3 is CASSLSGAGANVLTF. Here the CDR3 DNA reads TGTGCCAGCAGTTTATCAGGGGCTGGGGCCAACGTCCTGACTTTC. Full variable domain (outside the CDR3, taken from reference TRBV27 and TRBJ2-6): EAQVTQNPRYLITVTGKKLTVTCSQNMNHEYMSWYRQDPGLGLRQIYYSMNVEVTDKGDVPEGYKVSRKEKRNFPLILESPSPNQTSLYFCASSLSGAGANVLTFGAGSRLTVL.

The chain joins TRBV20-1 to TRBJ1-6, with D unclear. The germline gives CDR1 DFQATT, CDR2 SNEGSKA (reference sequence). Trimming cost V 3 bases and J 9 bases, with 12 bases left between them. The CDR3 runs 13 residues. CDR3 in amino acids: CSARPTASSPLHF. The CDR3 bases are TGCAGTGCTAGGCCCACAGCCAGTTCACCCCTCCACTTT.

In its sample, this clonotype ranks as medium-sized. The V gene is TRBV19, the J gene TRBJ1-1; 10 bases are shared with TRBD1. Looked up from germline, CDR1 is LNHDA and CDR2 is SQIVND (reference sequence). Trimming removed 8 bases from V and 3 bases from J; junction bases left unmatched: 9. The length of the CDR3 is 15 residues. As DNA, the CDR3 is TGTGCCAGTTGTGAAGTTGGGACAGGGGACACTGAAGCTTTCTTT. Translation gives CASCEVGTGDTEAFF. Variable domain in full (rest from reference TRBV19 and TRBJ1-1): DGGITQSPKYLFRKEGQNVTLSCEQNLNHDAMYWYRQDPGQGLRLIYYSQIVNDFQKGDIAEGYSVSREKKESFPLTVTSAQKNPTAFYLCASCEVGTGDTEAFFGQGTRLTVV.

The V call is TRBV5-4, the J call TRBJ2-3, with 9 bases lining up with TRBD2. CDR1 is SGHNT, CDR2 YYREEE, per germline (reference sequence). The CDR3 is 15 residues long. The ends lost 4 bases at V and 5 bases at J; junction bases unmatched: 8. The CDR3 DNA reads TGTGCCAGCAGCCCCGGGACTAGCCAGCAAGATACGCAGTATTTT. Its translation: CASSPGTSQQDTQYF.